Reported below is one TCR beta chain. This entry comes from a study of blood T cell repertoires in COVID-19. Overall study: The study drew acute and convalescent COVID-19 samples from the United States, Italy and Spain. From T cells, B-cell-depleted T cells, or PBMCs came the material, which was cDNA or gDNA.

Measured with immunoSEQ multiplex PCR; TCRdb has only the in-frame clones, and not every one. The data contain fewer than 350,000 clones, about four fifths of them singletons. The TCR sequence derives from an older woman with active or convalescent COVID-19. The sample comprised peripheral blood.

In DNA form, the CDR3 reads TGCGCCAGCAGCCGTTCAGGGACAATGACCTCTGGGGCCAACGTCCTGACTTTC. It encodes CASSRSGTMTSGANVLTF. V and J are TRBV5-1 and TRBJ2-6; D is possibly TRBD1 (6 bases). The CDR3 has 18 amino acids. V was cut by 4 bases and J by 0 bases, with 17 bases left in between. Per the germline V gene, CDR1 is SGHRS and CDR2 is YFSETQ.